The rows below give T cell receptor beta chains drawn from one sample of a study of cytomegalovirus exposure and HLA in healthy donors. TCRdb keeps only in-frame clones here, not all; method: immunoSEQ multiplex PCR. The sample gives roughly 71,000 clones, 74% of which show up once; about 10% is in the top ten. The sequencing input was PBMCs. Receptor source: a human donor in good health. The CDR3 runs from the conserved cysteine through the conserved F or W. The D gene is left open where the match is weak. Clone size is not always given. Where it is, it says once, few, many or a class for expanded clones.

j_call	v_call	d_call	clone_size	cdr3_aa	cdr3_nt
TRBJ2-7	TRBV7-9	TRBD1	-	CASSFGQGLYEQYF	TGTGCCAGCAGCTTCGGACAGGGGCTATACGAGCAGTACTTC
TRBJ2-1	TRBV5-1	TRBD2	-	CASSFGSGRYDNEQFF	TGCGCCAGCAGCTTTGGTAGCGGGAGATATGACAATGAGCAGTTCTTC
TRBJ2-7	TRBV6-1	-	few	CASSHSSYEQYF	TGTGCCAGCAGCCACAGCTCCTACGAGCAGTACTTC
TRBJ2-5	TRBV27	-	-	CASSQTHGIAGSQYF	TGTGCCAGCAGTCAGACACACGGGATTGCGGGCAGCCAGTACTTC
TRBJ2-5	TRBV7-6	TRBD1	-	CASSLSGQVGETQYF	TGTGCCAGCAGCCTGTCGGGACAGGTTGGGGAGACCCAGTACTTC
TRBJ2-7	TRBV6-6	-	-	CASSYSRVGEQYF	TGTGCCAGCAGTTACTCCAGGGTTGGGGAGCAGTACTTC
TRBJ2-1	TRBV7-9	TRBD2	-	CASSFKTGPSGRGEQFF	TGTGCCAGCAGCTTTAAAACCGGGCCTAGCGGGAGGGGTGAGCAGTTCTTC
TRBJ2-3	TRBV2	TRBD2	-	CASPGPGGDTQYF	TGTGCCAGCCCCGGCCCGGGGGGAGATACGCAGTATTTT
TRBJ2-2	TRBV2	-	-	CASSADSYTGELFF	TGTGCCAGCAGTGCGGACAGCTACACCGGGGAGCTGTTTTTT
TRBJ2-7	TRBV5-1	-	-	CASSLTVSYEQYF	TGCGCCAGCAGCTTGACAGTATCCTACGAGCAGTACTTC
TRBJ2-7	TRBV15	TRBD2	-	CATSTSGAYEQYF	TGTGCCACCAGCACTAGCGGGGCTTACGAGCAGTACTTC
TRBJ1-1	TRBV18	-	-	CASSSTSEAFF	TGTGCCAGCTCATCAACATCTGAAGCTTTCTTT
TRBJ2-7	TRBV7-9	-	once	CASSLGATYEQYF	TGTGCCAGCAGCCTAGGTGCTACCTACGAGCAGTACTTC